This is a list of T cell receptor beta chains from one sample in a study of control samples from healthy donors and cancer patients. TCRdb's copy holds only in-frame clones and misses some; the assay was immunoSEQ multiplex PCR. This sample has almost 90,000 clones, with over 65% found just once. The sample was blood. These receptors were obtained from a woman aged 40 to 50 in good health. Both conserved end residues are part of each CDR3. The D gene is left open where the match is weak. Not every row has a clone size; where given, it reads once, few, many or a size class.

V	size	J	D	CDR3	DNA
TRBV4-1	-	TRBJ2-3	-	CASSQVQGVTDTQYF	TGCGCCAGCAGCCAGGTGCAGGGAGTTACAGATACGCAGTATTTT
TRBV7-2	-	TRBJ2-5	-	CASSPGLRGETQYF	TGTGCCAGCAGTCCCGGGCTCCGAGGCGAGACCCAGTACTTC
TRBV29-1	-	TRBJ2-6	-	CSVDGGDGANVLTF	TGCAGCGTTGATGGGGGTGATGGGGCCAACGTCCTGACTTTC
TRBV7-2	-	TRBJ1-5	-	CASSPLRGARGNQPQHF	TGTGCCAGCAGCCCGCTGCGGGGGGCTAGGGGCAATCAGCCCCAGCATTTT
TRBV11-3	-	TRBJ2-1	TRBD2	CASSFSSGGRNEQFF	TGTGCCAGCAGCTTTTCTAGCGGGGGTAGAAATGAGCAGTTCTTC
TRBV7-9	once	TRBJ1-4	-	CASSLDSGRLSEKLFF	TGTGCCAGCAGCTTAGATTCAGGCAGGTTGAGTGAAAAACTGTTTTTT
TRBV6-5	few	TRBJ1-2	TRBD1	CASSTGDRYGYTF	TGTGCCAGCAGTACAGGGGATCGCTATGGCTACACCTTC
TRBV9	-	TRBJ2-7	TRBD2	CASSGSGGLTEQYF	TGTGCCAGCAGCGGTAGCGGGGGGCTAACCGAGCAGTACTTC
TRBV7-2	-	TRBJ1-5	-	CASSYRAAQPQHF	TGTGCCAGCAGCTACAGGGCGGCTCAGCCCCAGCATTTT
TRBV9	-	TRBJ1-3	TRBD1	CASSVDGTGLSGNTIYF	TGTGCCAGCAGCGTAGATGGGACAGGCCTCTCTGGAAACACCATATATTTT
TRBV5-1	-	TRBJ1-1	-	CASSQDSNTEAFF	TGCGCCAGCAGTCAGGACTCAAACACTGAAGCTTTCTTT
TRBV29-1	-	TRBJ1-5	-	CSVDTGRRSNQPQHF	TGCAGCGTTGACACGGGGCGTCGAAGCAATCAGCCCCAGCATTTT
TRBV19	-	TRBJ1-5	-	CASRITGLSQPQHF	TGTGCCAGTAGAATAACAGGGTTAAGTCAGCCCCAGCATTTT
TRBV12-3/TRBV12-4	-	TRBJ1-1	TRBD1	CASSLGQAFEAFF	TGTGCCAGCAGCCTGGGACAGGCCTTTGAAGCTTTCTTT
TRBV3-1/TRBV3-2	-	TRBJ2-5	-	CASGVVKTQYF	TGTGCCAGCGGGGTTGTTAAGACCCAGTACTTC
TRBV24-1	-	TRBJ2-3	TRBD2	CATSDGLAGGRTQYF	TGTGCCACCAGTGATGGACTAGCGGGGGGGCGGACGCAGTATTTT
TRBV4-1	-	TRBJ2-1	-	CASSQEPSYNEQFF	TGCGCCAGCAGCCAAGAACCCTCCTACAATGAGCAGTTCTTC
TRBV27	-	TRBJ1-1	TRBD1	CASRMTGVTEAFF	TGTGCCAGCAGGATGACAGGGGTAACTGAAGCTTTCTTT
TRBV3-1/TRBV3-2	-	TRBJ2-1	-	CASSQLLRGPSYNEQFF	TGTGCCAGCAGCCAACTTCTCCGGGGGCCTTCCTACAATGAGCAGTTCTTC
TRBV18	once	TRBJ1-2	TRBD1	CASSTMGQSIGYGYTF	TGTGCCAGCTCAACTATGGGACAGTCGATTGGTTATGGCTACACCTTC
TRBV6-1	-	TRBJ1-2	-	CASSEVGGPTIGYTF	TGTGCCAGCAGTGAAGTAGGGGGACCAACAATTGGCTACACCTTC
TRBV4-1	few	TRBJ1-5	-	CASSHHRDPGNQPQHF	TGCGCCAGCAGCCACCACCGGGACCCCGGCAATCAGCCCCAGCATTTT
TRBV20-1	-	TRBJ2-1	-	CSASEGFGYNEQFF	TGCAGTGCTAGTGAGGGATTTGGTTACAATGAGCAGTTCTTC
TRBV6-6	-	TRBJ2-1	-	CASSGSYNEQFF	TGTGCCAGCAGTGGAAGTTACAATGAGCAGTTCTTC
TRBV30	-	TRBJ1-4	-	CAWSVTGELFF	TGTGCCTGGAGTGTGACAGGCGAACTGTTTTTT
TRBV27	-	TRBJ1-1	TRBD1	CASSFLKTGGGTEAFF	TGTGCCAGCAGTTTTCTAAAGACAGGGGGAGGGACTGAAGCTTTCTTT
TRBV6-2/TRBV6-3	-	TRBJ1-1	TRBD1	CASSRHRGNTEAFF	TGTGCCAGCAGTAGGCACAGGGGGAACACTGAAGCTTTCTTT
TRBV5-5	-	TRBJ1-1	-	CASSLEGIYTEAFF	TGTGCCAGCAGCTTGGAGGGGATCTACACTGAAGCTTTCTTT
TRBV19	once	TRBJ1-1	-	CASSISGAMGTTEAFF	TGTGCCAGTAGTATCTCAGGCGCGATGGGTACGACTGAAGCTTTCTTT
TRBV5-1	-	TRBJ2-1	-	CASSGGRSYNEQFF	TGCGCCAGCAGCGGCGGCCGTTCCTACAATGAGCAGTTCTTC
TRBV7-9	-	TRBJ1-1	TRBD1	CASSPGQGSRITEAFF	TGTGCCAGCAGCCCAGGACAGGGGAGTAGAATCACTGAAGCTTTCTTT
TRBV5-1	-	TRBJ1-1	TRBD1	CASRGGTGGTEAFF	TGCGCCAGCAGGGGAGGCACAGGGGGCACTGAAGCTTTCTTT
TRBV29-1	-	TRBJ1-2	-	CSVGGPRERSGYTF	TGCAGCGTCGGGGGCCCCAGGGAACGGTCAGGCTACACCTTC
TRBV7-2	-	TRBJ2-3	-	CASSLSRIPGTDTQYF	TGTGCCAGCAGCTTGTCCAGGATCCCTGGCACAGATACGCAGTATTTT
TRBV29-1	-	TRBJ1-2	-	CSVEDRAGAIGYTF	TGCAGCGTTGAAGATCGGGCGGGGGCGATTGGCTACACCTTC
TRBV30	-	TRBJ2-1	TRBD2	CAWSWPLGSGGAFNPLNYNEQFF	TGTGCCTGGAGTTGGCCCCTGGGAAGCGGGGGGGCCTTTAACCCCTTAAACTACAATGAGCAGTTCTTC
TRBV7-9	-	TRBJ2-1	-	CASSLAWRGPREQFF	TGTGCCAGCAGCTTAGCGTGGAGGGGCCCCAGGGAGCAGTTCTTC